The clone carrying this T cell receptor beta chain was counted at least ten times. This CDR3 comprises 16 residues. V gave up 5 bases and J gave up 5 bases; unmatched junction bases: 8. Per germline, CDR1 SGHVS and CDR2 FQNEAQ. The library targeted TCRbeta and was prepared with unique molecular identifiers. Via MiXCR, TCRdb re-called the PCR reads, giving one row per CDR3 protein. The table has approximately 200,000 distinct CDR3 sequences, just over 14% seen once; the top ten hold approximately 13%. The data belong to a study of T-cell reconstitution after alpha-beta-depleted transplantation in children.

The TCR sequence derives from a human donor who donated a stem cell graft to a child with acute lymphoblastic leukemia. This specimen consisted of PBMCs from the stem cell graft donor, obtained from the stem cell graft. The chain is built from TRBV7-8 and TRBJ2-1, with 11 bases fitting TRBD1. As DNA, the CDR3 is TGTGCCAGCAGCCACGCCCCGGGACAGGGGGACAATGAGCAGTTCTTC. Translating gives CASSHAPGQGDNEQFF.